The TCR beta chain described here comes from a study of spatial heterogeneity in lung cancer. Study-wide findings and caveats: Among blood samples, ubiquitous expanded tumor TCRs appeared more at resection than at follow-up.

This clonotype was observed many times. Its specificity is not known. The library protocol tagged each TCR cDNA with a unique molecular identifier. MiXCR, run by TCRdb on the 5' RACE reads, gives a single entry per CDR3 protein. The sample includes 75,000 or so distinct CDR3 sequences, approximately 8% of them seen just once. The time point here: sample taken at primary tumor resection. The donors, 72 patients with untreated early-stage non-small cell lung cancer, provided the samples. No cells were sorted before sequencing. The whole RNA sequenced was extracted from tumor, nontumor lung or frozen PBMC. V was shortened by 1 base and J by 7 bases, with 13 bases between the two germline ends. The CDR3 is 14 residues long. Germline V gives CDR1 LGHDT, CDR2 YNNKEL (reference sequence).

The rearrangement links TRBV3-1 to TRBJ1-1; D ambiguous. Source: PBMCs, taken at surgery. This TCR derives from a male donor with early-stage non-small cell lung cancer. Written as DNA, the CDR3 is TGTGCCAGCAGCCAAGGGGAGGGCTGGGGTGAAGCTTTCTTT. Amino acid sequence: CASSQGEGWGEAFF.